The clone carrying this T cell receptor beta chain was detected a few times. As processed by the authors: Reference gene primer amplification gave nucleated cell count estimates. Here immunoSEQ multiplex PCR was the method, and the copy in TCRdb shows in-frame clones only, minus some. V and J calls and clone size are as listed in that table; D and trimming were resolved from the DNA. The sample has fewer than 500,000 clones, roughly 86% seen once; the top ten hold 1% to 1.5%. This CDR3 has 15 amino acids. The germline V gene has CDR1 MNHEY and CDR2 SVGAGI. The V end lost 4 bases, the J end lost 0 bases, and 10 bases lay between the germline ends. Across under 25 US areas, participants ranged in age from about 18 to 100 years. Cohort allocation depended upon clinical history that participants reported. The recovered donors of Cohort 3 showed two negative PCRs, clearance, or symptom resolution. The data were obtained in a study of blood T cell repertoires in COVID-19.

The sample consisted of PBMCs or T cells enriched from blood (not recorded which). This chain links TRBV6-5 with TRBJ1-5, with D uncertain. This TCR came from a man aged 25-40 years who had recovered from COVID-19. Here the CDR3 DNA reads TGTGCCAGCAGTTCCCTACTCCCTAGCAATCAGCCCCAGCATTTT. It is translated as CASSSLLPSNQPQHF.